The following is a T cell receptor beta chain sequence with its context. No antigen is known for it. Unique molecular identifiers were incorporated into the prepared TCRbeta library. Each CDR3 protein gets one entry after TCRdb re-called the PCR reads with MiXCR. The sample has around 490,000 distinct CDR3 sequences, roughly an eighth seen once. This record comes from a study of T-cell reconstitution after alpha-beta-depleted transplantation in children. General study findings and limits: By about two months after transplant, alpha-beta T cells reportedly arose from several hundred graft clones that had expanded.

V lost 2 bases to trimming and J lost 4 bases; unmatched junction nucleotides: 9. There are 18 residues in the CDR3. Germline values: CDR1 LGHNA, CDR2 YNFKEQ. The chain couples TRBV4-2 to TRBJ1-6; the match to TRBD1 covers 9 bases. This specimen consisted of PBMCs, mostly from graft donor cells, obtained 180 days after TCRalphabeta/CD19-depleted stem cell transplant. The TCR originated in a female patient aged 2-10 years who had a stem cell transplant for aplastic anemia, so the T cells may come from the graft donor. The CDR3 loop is CASSQPWTGDEYNSPLHF. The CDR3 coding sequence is TGTGCCAGCAGCCAACCCTGGACAGGGGATGAATATAATTCACCCCTCCACTTT.